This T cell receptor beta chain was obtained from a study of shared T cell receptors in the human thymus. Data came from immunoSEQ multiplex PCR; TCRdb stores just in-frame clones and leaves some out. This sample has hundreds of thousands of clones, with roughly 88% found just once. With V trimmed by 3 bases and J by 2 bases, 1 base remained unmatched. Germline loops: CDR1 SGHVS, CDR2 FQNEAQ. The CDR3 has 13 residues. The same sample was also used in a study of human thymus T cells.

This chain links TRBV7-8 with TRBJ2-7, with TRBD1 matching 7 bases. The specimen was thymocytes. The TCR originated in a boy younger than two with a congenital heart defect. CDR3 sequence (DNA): TGTGCCAGCAGCTTCGACAGGGCCTACGAGCAGTACTTC. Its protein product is CASSFDRAYEQYF.